This T cell receptor (beta chain) was sequenced during a study of blood T cell repertoires in COVID-19. Original data processing: Reference gene primer amplification yielded estimated nucleated cell counts. TCRdb keeps only in-frame clones here, not all; method: immunoSEQ multiplex PCR. V, J and clone size reflect that table, while D and trimming were determined from the DNA. In the table there are about 210,000 clones, roughly 90% of which are singletons. CDR1 and CDR2 from the germline V gene are SNHLY and FYNNEI. The CDR3 is 13 amino acids. Trimming cost V 8 bases and J 8 bases, with 18 bases left between them. Everyone who took part was roughly 18 to 89 years old, and they came from 24 US areas. Categorization into cohorts depended on clinical history that participants reported.

This sequence was found in a man aged 18 to 35 with acute COVID-19. What was sequenced was PBMCs or T cells enriched from blood (not recorded which). The gene calls are TRBV2 and TRBJ1-2; TRBD1 is a possible D gene (6 bases). The CDR3 is CASGEGQLIGYTF. In DNA form, the CDR3 reads TGTGCCAGCGGGGAGGGACAATTGATAGGCTACACCTTC.